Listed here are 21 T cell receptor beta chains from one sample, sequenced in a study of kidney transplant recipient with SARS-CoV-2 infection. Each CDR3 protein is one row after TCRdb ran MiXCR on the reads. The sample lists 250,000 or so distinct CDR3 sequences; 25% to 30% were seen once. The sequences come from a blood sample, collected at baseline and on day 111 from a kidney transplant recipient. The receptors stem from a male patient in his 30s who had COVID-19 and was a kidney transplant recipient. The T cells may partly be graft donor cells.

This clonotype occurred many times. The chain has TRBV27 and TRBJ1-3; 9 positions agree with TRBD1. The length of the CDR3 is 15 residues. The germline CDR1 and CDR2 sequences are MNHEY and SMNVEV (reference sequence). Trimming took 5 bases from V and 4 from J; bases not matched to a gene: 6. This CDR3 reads CASSITGGTGNTIYF. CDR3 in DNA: TGTGCCAGCAGTATTACAGGGGGCACCGGAAACACCATATATTTT.

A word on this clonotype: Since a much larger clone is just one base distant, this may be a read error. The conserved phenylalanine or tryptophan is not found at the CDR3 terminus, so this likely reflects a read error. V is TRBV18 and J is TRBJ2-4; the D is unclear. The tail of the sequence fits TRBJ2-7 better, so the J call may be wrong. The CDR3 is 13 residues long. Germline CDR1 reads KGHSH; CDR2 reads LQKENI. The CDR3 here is CASSPTITAEQYL. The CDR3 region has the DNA TGTGCCAGCTCACCAACAATCACAGCCGAGCAGTACCTC.

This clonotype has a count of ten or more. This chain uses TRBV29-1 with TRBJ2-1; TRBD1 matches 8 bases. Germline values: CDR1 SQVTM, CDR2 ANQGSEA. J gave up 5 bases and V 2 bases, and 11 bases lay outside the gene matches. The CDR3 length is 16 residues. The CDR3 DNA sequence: TGCAGCGTTGAAAGGGACAGGCCCACGAGGGACAATGAGCAGTTCTTC. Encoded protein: CSVERDRPTRDNEQFF.

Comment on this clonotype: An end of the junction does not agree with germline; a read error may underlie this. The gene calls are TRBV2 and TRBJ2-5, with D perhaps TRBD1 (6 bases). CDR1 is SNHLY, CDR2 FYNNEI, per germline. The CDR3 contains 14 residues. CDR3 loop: CARSSGQLKETQYF. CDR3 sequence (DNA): TGTGCCAGAAGTTCGGGACAACTAAAAGAGACTCAGTACTTC.

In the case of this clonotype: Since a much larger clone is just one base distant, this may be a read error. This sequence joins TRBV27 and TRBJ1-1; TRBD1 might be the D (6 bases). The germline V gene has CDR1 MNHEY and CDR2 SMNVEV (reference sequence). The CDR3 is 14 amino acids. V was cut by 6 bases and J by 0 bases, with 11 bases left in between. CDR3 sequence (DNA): TGTGCCAGCAGCAAGGGACATCTGAACACTGAAGCTTTCTTT. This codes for CASSKGHLNTEAFF.

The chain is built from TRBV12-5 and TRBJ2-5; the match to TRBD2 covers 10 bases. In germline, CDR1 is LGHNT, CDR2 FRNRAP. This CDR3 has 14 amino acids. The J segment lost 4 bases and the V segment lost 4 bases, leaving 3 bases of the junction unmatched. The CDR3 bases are TGTGCTAGTGGTTCTAGCGGGAGCCGAGAGACCCAGTACTTC. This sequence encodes CASGSSGSRETQYF.

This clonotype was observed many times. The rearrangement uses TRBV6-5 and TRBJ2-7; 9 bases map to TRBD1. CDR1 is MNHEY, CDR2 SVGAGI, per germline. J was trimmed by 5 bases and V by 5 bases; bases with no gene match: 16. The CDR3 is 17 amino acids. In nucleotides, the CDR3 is TGTGCCAGCAGTGGACCCGCGGACAGGGGAAGTAGCGACGAGCAGTACTTC. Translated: CASSGPADRGSSDEQYF.

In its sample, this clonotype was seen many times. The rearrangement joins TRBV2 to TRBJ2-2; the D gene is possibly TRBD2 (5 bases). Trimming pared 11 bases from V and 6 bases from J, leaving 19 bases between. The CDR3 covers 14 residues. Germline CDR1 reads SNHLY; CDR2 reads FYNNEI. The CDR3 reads CASRTEAQPGELFF. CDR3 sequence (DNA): TGTGCCTCTCGGACGGAGGCCCAGCCCGGGGAGCTGTTTTTT.

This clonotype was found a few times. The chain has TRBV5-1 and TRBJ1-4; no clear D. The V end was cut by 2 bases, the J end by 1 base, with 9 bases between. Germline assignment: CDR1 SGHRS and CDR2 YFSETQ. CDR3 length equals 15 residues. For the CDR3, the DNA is TGCGCCAGCAGCTTCTCAGTGGGAACTAATGAAAAACTGTTTTTT. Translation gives CASSFSVGTNEKLFF.

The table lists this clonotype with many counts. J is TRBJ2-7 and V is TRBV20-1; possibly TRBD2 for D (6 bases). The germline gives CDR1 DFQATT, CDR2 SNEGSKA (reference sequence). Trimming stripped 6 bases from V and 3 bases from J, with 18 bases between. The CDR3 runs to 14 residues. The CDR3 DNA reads TGCAGTGCCATCCCCGGCGGGGCCAACTACGAGCAGTACTTC. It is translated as CSAIPGGANYEQYF.

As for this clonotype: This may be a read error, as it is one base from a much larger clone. CDR3 nucleotides: TGTGCCAGCAGCGAATTGCATCCCATTTCAGGCTTGACCGGGGAGCTGCTTTTT. Protein product: CASSELHPISGLTGELLF. The genes are TRBV3-1 and TRBJ2-2; D is possibly TRBD2 (5 bases). The CDR3 covers 18 residues. CDR1 and CDR2 from the germline V gene are LGHDT and YNNKEL (reference sequence).

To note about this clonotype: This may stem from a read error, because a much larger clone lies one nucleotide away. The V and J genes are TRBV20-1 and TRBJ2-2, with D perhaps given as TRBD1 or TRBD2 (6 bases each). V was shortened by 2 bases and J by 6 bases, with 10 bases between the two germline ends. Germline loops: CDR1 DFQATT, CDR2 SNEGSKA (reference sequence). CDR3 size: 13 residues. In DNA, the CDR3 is TGCAGTGCTAGAAGGGGGGCCCCCGGGGAGCTGTTTTTT. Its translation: CSARRGAPGELFF.

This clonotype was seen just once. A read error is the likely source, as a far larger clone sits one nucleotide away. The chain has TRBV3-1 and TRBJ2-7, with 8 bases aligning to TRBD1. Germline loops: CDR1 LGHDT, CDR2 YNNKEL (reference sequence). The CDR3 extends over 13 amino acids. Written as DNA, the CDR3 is TGTGCCGGCAGCCCGCCGGACAGGGACGAGCAGTACTTC. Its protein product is CAGSPPDRDEQYF.

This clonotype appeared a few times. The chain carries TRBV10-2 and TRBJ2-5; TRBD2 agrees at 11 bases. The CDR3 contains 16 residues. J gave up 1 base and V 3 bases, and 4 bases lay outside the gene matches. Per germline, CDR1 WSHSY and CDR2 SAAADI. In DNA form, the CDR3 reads TGCGCCAGCAGTGATTTTGGGACTAGCGGCCAAGAGACCCAGTACTTC. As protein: CASSDFGTSGQETQYF.

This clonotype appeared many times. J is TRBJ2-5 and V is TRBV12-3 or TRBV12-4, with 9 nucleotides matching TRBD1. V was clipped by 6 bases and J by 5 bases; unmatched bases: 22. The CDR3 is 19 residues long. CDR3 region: CASSPDRGWVSNPWETQYF. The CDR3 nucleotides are TGTGCCAGCAGCCCGGACAGGGGCTGGGTATCGAACCCCTGGGAGACCCAGTACTTC.

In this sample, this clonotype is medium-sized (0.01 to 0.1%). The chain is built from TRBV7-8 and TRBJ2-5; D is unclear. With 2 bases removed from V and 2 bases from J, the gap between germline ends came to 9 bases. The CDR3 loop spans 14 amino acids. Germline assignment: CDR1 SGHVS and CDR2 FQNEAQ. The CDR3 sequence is CASSLRYDQETQYF. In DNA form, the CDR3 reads TGTGCCAGCAGCTTACGGTACGATCAAGAGACCCAGTACTTC.

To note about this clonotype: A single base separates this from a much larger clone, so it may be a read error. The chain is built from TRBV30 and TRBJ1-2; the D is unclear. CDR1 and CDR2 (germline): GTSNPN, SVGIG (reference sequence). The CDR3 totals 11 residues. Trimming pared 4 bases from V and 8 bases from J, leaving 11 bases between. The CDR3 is CAWTLDGGYTF. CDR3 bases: TGTGCCTGGACCTTAGACGGCGGCTACACCTTC.

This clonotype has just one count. The CDR3 sequence is CATNIADRVGTEAFF. The CDR3 coding sequence is TGTGCCACCAACATTGCTGACAGGGTCGGGACTGAAGCTTTCTTT. This chain links TRBV15 with TRBJ1-1, with 7 bases that match TRBD1. From germline, CDR1 is LNHNV and CDR2 YYDKDF (reference sequence). This CDR3 region has 15 residues. The trim removed 7 bases at V and 5 bases at J, leaving 13 bases unmatched.

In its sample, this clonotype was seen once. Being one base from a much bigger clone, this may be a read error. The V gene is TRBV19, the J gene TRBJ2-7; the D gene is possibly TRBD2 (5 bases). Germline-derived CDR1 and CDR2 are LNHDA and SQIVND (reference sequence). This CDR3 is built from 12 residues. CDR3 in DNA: TGTGCCAGTGCCCCGGGAAGCTACGGGCAGTACTTC. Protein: CASAPGSYGQYF.

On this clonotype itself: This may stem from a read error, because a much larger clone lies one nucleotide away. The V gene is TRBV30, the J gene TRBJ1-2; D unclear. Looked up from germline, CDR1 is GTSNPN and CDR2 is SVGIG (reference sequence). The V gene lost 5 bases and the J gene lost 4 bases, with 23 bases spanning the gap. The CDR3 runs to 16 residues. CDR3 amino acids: CAWVNQRYRKTYGYTF. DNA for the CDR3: TGTGCCTGGGTGAACCAGCGTTATAGAAAGACCTATGGCTACACCTTC.

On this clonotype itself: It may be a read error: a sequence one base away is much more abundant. CDR3 residues: CAGSLWTGEEDTQYF. CDR3 DNA sequence: TGTGCCGGTAGTCTATGGACAGGGGAAGAAGATACGCAGTATTTT. J is TRBJ2-3 and V is TRBV19; the match to TRBD1 covers 9 bases. In germline, CDR1 is LNHDA, CDR2 SQIVND (reference sequence). The CDR3 spans 15 residues. Filled out from reference TRBV19 and TRBJ2-3, the complete variable domain reads DGGITQSPKYLFRKEGQNVTLSCEQNLNHDAMYWYRQDPGQGLRLIYYSQIVNDFQKGDIAEGYSVSREKKESFPLTVTSAQKNPTAFYLCAGSLWTGEEDTQYFGPGTRLTVL.